The subject of this entry is one T cell receptor (beta chain). Its matching antigen is unknown. Healthy individuals of Caucasian origin from Russia, aged roughly 6 to 90, served as donors. Sample-barcoded 5' priming and a J-beta primer mix drove a second PCR of about 7 to 11 cycles. A single record per CDR3 protein comes from TCRdb applying MiXCR to the 5' RACE reads. There are 550,000 to 600,000 distinct CDR3 sequences in the sample; 40% to 50% occur only once, and 20% to 25% lies in the top ten. This sample was included in a study of blood T cells in healthy people across ages. Study-wide points: There were more naive CD4+ cells and higher diversity in long-lived donors than in aged donors.

V shed 5 bases and J shed 2 bases, with 13 bases lying between them. Per the germline V gene, CDR1 is DFQATT and CDR2 is SNEGSKA (reference sequence). CDR3 length: 14 amino acids. Sequencing used blood. The chain carries TRBV20-1 and TRBJ1-3, with TRBD1 as a possible D gene (5 bases). The TCR originated in a man older than 75 in good health. CDR3 nucleotide sequence: TGCAGTGCTCACCCAGGGTTTGCTGGAAACACCATATATTTT. It yields the protein CSAHPGFAGNTIYF.